These 31 T cell receptor beta chains share one sample of origin, sequenced in a study of blood T cells in healthy people across ages. Alongside a J-beta primer mix, a sample-barcoded 5' primer served in a second PCR lasting 7 to 11 cycles. TCRdb reanalysed the 5' RACE reads using MiXCR and keeps one entry per CDR3 protein. The sample holds hundreds of thousands of distinct CDR3 sequences, about 46% seen once. The sequencing input was blood. Receptor source: a man older than 75 in good health.

The CDR3 spells CASSPHGTGRKEQYF. The CDR3 coding sequence is TGTGCCAGCAGTCCGCACGGGACAGGACGGAAGGAGCAGTACTTC. The chain recombines TRBV12-3 or TRBV12-4 with TRBJ2-7; the match to TRBD1 covers 8 bases. The CDR3 totals 15 residues. With 5 bases clipped from V and 7 bases from J, the junction kept 13 bases outside the gene matches.

The chain has TRBV5-5 and TRBJ2-3; TRBD2 matches 13 bases. CDR1 SGHKS and CDR2 YYEKEE come from the germline V gene (reference sequence). The ends lost 4 bases at V and 3 bases at J; junction bases unmatched: 11. CDR3 length: 18 residues. CDR3 DNA sequence: TGTGCCAGCAGCGCGACTAGCGGGGGGTACCGGGGGACAGATACGCAGTATTTT. It encodes CASSATSGGYRGTDTQYF.

V and J are TRBV9 and TRBJ2-1; TRBD2 matches 9 bases. Germline trimming cut 2 bases from V and 3 bases from J; bases unmatched to any gene: 6. CDR3 length: 16 residues. Germline V gene lookup returns CDR1 SGDLS and CDR2 YYNGEE. CDR3 loop: CASSVGTSLSYNEQFF. Here the CDR3 DNA reads TGTGCCAGCAGCGTCGGGACTAGCCTGAGCTACAATGAGCAGTTCTTC.

The chain is built from TRBV5-1 and TRBJ2-2; the match to TRBD2 covers 8 bases. The CDR3 is 18 residues long. V shed 1 base and J 2 bases; nucleotides not matched to a gene: 10. In germline, CDR1 is SGHRS, CDR2 YFSETQ. In nucleotides, the CDR3 is TGCGCCAGCAGCTTGCGGACTAGCCTCCAGAGAAACACCGGGGAGCTGTTTTTT. Its protein product is CASSLRTSLQRNTGELFF. Full variable domain (rest looked up from reference TRBV5-1 and TRBJ2-2): KAGVTQTPRYLIKTRGQQVTLSCSPISGHRSVSWYQQTPGQGLQFLFEYFSETQRNKGNFPGRFSGRQFSNSRSEMNVSTLELGDSALYLCASSLRTSLQRNTGELFFGEGSRLTVL.

The chain recombines TRBV27 with TRBJ2-1; 9 bases line up with TRBD1. Germline values: CDR1 MNHEY, CDR2 SMNVEV (reference sequence). The CDR3 loop spans 19 amino acids. With V trimmed by 6 bases and J by 4 bases, 19 bases remained unmatched. For the CDR3, the DNA is TGTGCCAGCAGAAGGCTACAGGGGGCGCGAGTTCCGGTATACAATGAGCAGTTCTTC. This encodes CASRRLQGARVPVYNEQFF.

The V call is TRBV27, the J call TRBJ2-6; no clear D gene. In germline, CDR1 is MNHEY, CDR2 SMNVEV (reference sequence). This CDR3 has 14 residues. V lost 6 bases, J lost 1 base, and 7 bases lay in between. The CDR3 protein is CASRATSGANVLTF. The CDR3 coding sequence is TGTGCCAGCAGGGCGACGTCTGGGGCCAACGTCCTGACTTTC.

The genes are TRBV29-1 and TRBJ2-5, with TRBD1 as a possible D gene (6 bases). Trimming took 3 bases from V and 3 from J, leaving 8 bases between them. The germline gives CDR1 SQVTM, CDR2 ANQGSEA. The CDR3 runs to 12 residues. The CDR3, as DNA: TGCAGCGTTGAGGCAGGGGAAGAGACCCAGTACTTC. Translated: CSVEAGEETQYF.

This clonotype appeared a few times. The V and J genes are TRBV10-3 and TRBJ2-1; TRBD1 agrees at 10 bases. The length of the CDR3 is 15 residues. With 6 bases clipped from V and 3 bases from J, the junction kept 5 bases outside the gene matches. CDR1 and CDR2 (germline): ENHRY, SYGVKD. The CDR3 protein is CAISTGDRGYNEQFF. The CDR3 DNA sequence: TGTGCCATCAGCACAGGGGACAGGGGCTACAATGAGCAGTTCTTC.

This clonotype was found a few times. The chain combines TRBV9 with TRBJ2-7; TRBD2 aligns across 11 bases. V was pared by 3 bases and J by 2 bases, with 10 bases of the junction left unmatched. The CDR3 contains 17 residues. Germline CDR1 and CDR2: SGDLS and YYNGEE. CDR3 protein: CASSGGLADSGAYEQYF. The CDR3 DNA reads as TGTGCCAGCAGCGGGGGACTAGCGGACTCTGGCGCCTACGAGCAGTACTTC.

Comment on this clonotype: Possible read error: a much larger clone is one base away. The CDR3 is CASRYKREQGEQYF. The CDR3 DNA follows: TGTGCCAGCAGGTACAAGCGGGAGCAGGGCGAGCAGTACTTC. This chain uses TRBV12-3 or TRBV12-4 with TRBJ2-7; 8 bases map to TRBD2. Unmatched junction bases numbered 10, after V lost 6 bases and J lost 6 bases. The CDR3 extends over 14 amino acids.

This clonotype was detected a few times. The V gene is TRBV5-5, the J gene TRBJ2-3; weak D call: TRBD1 (6 bases). Germline CDR1 is SGHKS and CDR2 is YYEKEE (reference sequence). This CDR3 comprises 15 residues. Trimming shortened V by 2 bases and J by 2 bases, and 12 bases separated the two germline ends. CDR3 amino acids: CASSFLTGPTDTQYF. The CDR3 nucleotides are TGTGCCAGCAGCTTCCTGACAGGCCCCACAGATACGCAGTATTTT.

The rearrangement uses TRBV4-2 and TRBJ2-1, with 10 bases identical to TRBD2. V was clipped by 2 bases and J by 10 bases; unmatched bases: 8. This CDR3 has 15 amino acids. CDR1 is LGHNA, CDR2 YNFKEQ, per germline. This CDR3 is CASSQQLAGTWEQFF. The CDR3 DNA follows: TGTGCCAGCAGCCAACAACTAGCGGGAACGTGGGAGCAGTTCTTC.

This clonotype was seen more than once but under ten times. This chain links TRBV7-2 with TRBJ2-7; possibly TRBD1 for D (6 bases). V was clipped by 3 bases and J by 1 base, with 10 bases between them. The CDR3 is 14 residues long. Germline V gene data show CDR1 as SGHTA and CDR2 as FQGNSA. CDR3 coding DNA: TGTGCCAGCAGCTTCAACAGGGCATCCTACGAGCAGTACTTC. It translates to CASSFNRASYEQYF.

The rearrangement joins TRBV20-1 to TRBJ2-1, with D uncertain. The J call is uncertain, as TRBJ2-7 better fits the DNA end. The germline CDR1 and CDR2 sequences are DFQATT and SNEGSKA (reference sequence). The length of the CDR3 is 12 residues. The CDR3 sequence: CSASPSYNEQYF. Written as DNA, the CDR3 is TGCAGTGCTAGTCCTTCCTACAATGAGCAGTACTTC.

As to this clonotype: One end of the junction varies from germline; a read error may be responsible. The CDR3 here is CASAPQQETQYF. In DNA form, the CDR3 reads TGTGCCAGCGCACCACAACAAGAGACCCAGTACTTC. J is TRBJ2-7 and V is TRBV18; no definite D call. TRBJ2-5 explains the end of the DNA better; the J call may be wrong. The CDR3 length is 12 residues. Germline V lookup: CDR1 KGHSH, CDR2 LQKENI.

The chain combines TRBV7-8 with TRBJ1-6; possibly TRBD1 for D (6 bases). Germline V gives CDR1 SGHVS, CDR2 FQNEAQ. The CDR3 is 14 residues long. V was cut by 5 bases and J by 10 bases, with 15 bases left in between. The CDR3 nucleotides read TGTGCCAGCAGCCAAAAGGGGGTGGGCTCACCCCTCCACTTT. This encodes CASSQKGVGSPLHF.

This clonotype was counted a few times. This rearrangement joins TRBV7-7 to TRBJ2-3; D is unclear. CDR3 length: 13 residues. Germline V lookup: CDR1 SSHAT, CDR2 FNYEAQ (reference sequence). V was trimmed by 2 bases and J by 2 bases, leaving 5 bases between them. This CDR3 reads CASSLLDTDTQYF. The CDR3 nucleotides read TGTGCCAGCAGCTTACTGGACACAGATACGCAGTATTTT.

The J gene is TRBJ2-1, the V gene TRBV28, with TRBD2 matching 13 bases. Trimming at V came to 5 bases and at J to 8 bases, leaving 6 bases not matched to a gene. Germline CDR1 and CDR2: MDHEN and SYDVKM. CDR3 length: 15 amino acids. The CDR3 protein is CASSTRTSGSDEQFF. DNA for the CDR3: TGTGCCAGCAGTACCCGGACTAGCGGGAGCGATGAGCAGTTCTTC.

This clonotype was detected only a few times. V usage is TRBV7-2 and J usage is TRBJ2-7; D is uncertain. The CDR3 sequence is 14 residues long. V lost 5 bases and J 7 bases, leaving 18 bases between the germline ends. Germline CDR1 and CDR2: SGHTA and FQGNSA. The CDR3 coding sequence is TGTGCCAGCAGCCCAGGACGGCAATACGGGGAGCAGTACTTC. It is translated as CASSPGRQYGEQYF.

With regard to this clonotype: A much larger clone lies a single base off, so this may be a read error. The chain employs TRBV29-1 and TRBJ2-5, with D perhaps matching TRBD1 or TRBD2 (6 bases each). Germline CDR1 is SQVTM and CDR2 is ANQGSEA. The CDR3 is 13 residues long. V was shortened by 5 bases and J by 7 bases, with 17 bases between the two germline ends. The CDR3 DNA reads as TGCAGCGTTCGAGGAAGCAGGGGAGGGACCCAGTACTTC. Translation: CSVRGSRGGTQYF.

The sample holds one count of this clonotype. The chain couples TRBV10-2 to TRBJ2-3, with D possibly TRBD2 on 6 matching bases. CDR1 and CDR2 (germline): WSHSY, SAAADI. Trimming pared 5 bases from V and 6 bases from J, leaving 21 bases between. CDR3 length: 16 amino acids. CDR3 loop: CASSSYTSPPVDTQYF. The CDR3 bases are TGCGCCAGCAGTTCCTACACTAGCCCACCGGTGGATACGCAGTATTTT.

This chain joins TRBV18 and TRBJ2-3, with D uncertain. CDR3 length: 13 amino acids. Between the trimmed V and J ends, which lost 1 base and 2 bases, there was a span of 4 bases. CDR1 and CDR2 (germline): KGHSH, LQKENI. The CDR3 protein is CASSPQVTDTQYF. In DNA form, the CDR3 reads TGTGCCAGCTCACCACAGGTCACAGATACGCAGTATTTT.

This sequence joins TRBV16 and TRBJ2-7, with D possibly matching TRBD1 (5 bases). Germline values: CDR1 KGHSY, CDR2 FQNENV. There are 13 residues in the CDR3. V shed 7 bases and J shed 3 bases, with 13 bases lying between them. The CDR3 loop reads CASTQGLDYEQYF. CDR3 sequence (DNA): TGTGCCAGCACCCAGGGTCTTGACTACGAGCAGTACTTC.

The genes are TRBV20-1 and TRBJ2-4, with 8 bases lining up with TRBD2. This CDR3 is built from 14 residues. Germline V gene sequence: CDR1 DFQATT, CDR2 SNEGSKA (reference sequence). The V and J ends lost 6 bases and 5 bases, in that order; junction bases with no gene match: 9. CDR3 amino acids: CSANSGRRENIQYF. The CDR3 DNA is TGCAGTGCCAACAGCGGGAGACGGGAAAACATTCAGTACTTC.

The chain links TRBV10-3 to TRBJ1-2; 8 positions agree with TRBD1. V was pared by 2 bases and J by 3 bases, with 5 bases of the junction left unmatched. Germline loops: CDR1 ENHRY, CDR2 SYGVKD. This CDR3 has 15 residues. CDR3: CAISERAGGDYGYTF. In nucleotides, the CDR3 is TGTGCCATCAGTGAGAGGGCAGGGGGCGACTATGGCTACACCTTC.

This clonotype was seen only a few times. The CDR3 DNA follows: TGCAGTGCTAGCGGAATTAGCGGGAGGGCTTACGAGCAGTACTTC. Residues: CSASGISGRAYEQYF. The chain has TRBV20-1 and TRBJ2-5, with 11 bases aligning to TRBD2. The J call may be faulty, since TRBJ2-7 better matches the DNA end. In germline, CDR1 is DFQATT, CDR2 SNEGSKA (reference sequence). The CDR3 contains 15 residues.

Here the CDR3 DNA reads TGTGCCAGCAGCGTAAAGTCTCCACCCAGGACAGGGGAGGGCGAGCAGTACTTC. This gives the protein CASSVKSPPRTGEGEQYF. This chain connects TRBV9 to TRBJ2-5, with 9 bases identical to TRBD1. The J call may be mistaken, given a closer DNA end match to TRBJ2-7. Germline V gene data show CDR1 as SGDLS and CDR2 as YYNGEE. The CDR3 sequence is 18 residues long.

The chain joins TRBV5-5 to TRBJ2-3, with D perhaps matching TRBD2 (5 bases). V lost 4 bases and J 11 bases, leaving 20 bases between the germline ends. CDR1 is SGHKS, CDR2 YYEKEE, per germline (reference sequence). The CDR3 is 14 residues long. The CDR3 sequence: CASSPDLVAQKQYF. The DNA for the CDR3 is TGTGCCAGCAGCCCCGACCTCGTAGCGCAGAAGCAGTATTTT.

This clonotype was detected once. The CDR3 DNA is TGTGCCAGCAATATGGGGGAGGTATGGGACAATGAGCAGTTCTTC. This translates into CASNMGEVWDNEQFF. V is TRBV6-2 or TRBV6-3 and J is TRBJ2-1, with a possible D match to TRBD2 (6 bases). The CDR3 runs 15 residues. The V end lost 7 bases, the J end lost 5 bases, and 18 bases lay between the germline ends. Germline assignment: CDR1 MNHEY and CDR2 SVGEGT.

Details on this clonotype: This could be a read error, since a much larger clone is one nucleotide away. This chain links TRBV20-1 with TRBJ2-5, with a weak D call TRBD2 (5 bases). The germline V gene encodes CDR1 DFQATT and CDR2 SNEGSKA (reference sequence). The CDR3 sequence is 13 residues long. V lost 8 bases and J 2 bases, leaving 15 bases between the germline ends. The CDR3 sequence: CSTGREGQETQYF. The DNA for the CDR3 is TGCAGTACTGGAAGAGAGGGTCAAGAGACCCAGTACTTC.

The genes are TRBV25-1 and TRBJ2-2; perhaps TRBD2 as D (7 bases). Germline assignment: CDR1 MGHDK and CDR2 SYGVNS. V dropped 4 bases and J dropped 0 bases, with 12 bases sitting between them. The CDR3 is made up of 16 amino acids. The CDR3 region is CASSGGGGTNTGELFF. Here the CDR3 DNA reads TGTGCCAGCAGTGGAGGGGGGGGGACGAACACCGGGGAGCTGTTTTTT.